The present TCR beta chain was sequenced within a study of cytomegalovirus exposure and HLA in healthy donors (dated by TCRdb to the late 2010s). As for the study more broadly: The 500 to 800 repertoires of the first cohort and the roughly 110 validation repertoires were produced on the same platform, according to a later analysis. The study was designed to test whether signatures of past pathogen exposure could be identified by cataloging public T cell receptors. Along with the approximately 620-subject first cohort, a separate validation cohort of over a hundred different subjects was used. The study combined high-throughput TCR immunosequencing, statistical association of individual TCRs with disease status, and machine learning to predict cytomegalovirus infection status.

The donors were included in the validation cohort of over a hundred subjects, a group kept apart from the roughly 670-subject first cohort. The paper as a whole reports these results and caveats: Three of the identified cytomegalovirus-associated TCR beta chains were confirmed in vitro to be specific for cytomegalovirus antigens. It was suggested by the authors that the approach could potentially be generalized to other disease states and immunological phenotypes. In the study, 164 TCR beta chains were listed as associated with cytomegalovirus. Across donors, most TCR sequences were observed very rarely, whereas some public TCRs were present in many individuals. The classifier was reported to diagnose cytomegalovirus status with high specificity and sensitivity in both the original and validation cohorts. In a later analysis, TCRs clustered in the first cohort were found to also tend to co-occur in the roughly 110 validation repertoires, with 94% of cluster scores above 0. The validation cohort had no HLA typing available for a later analysis, so co-occurrence within that cohort was assessed over all 120 repertoires.

Library method: the immunoSEQ multiplex PCR assay. On the authors' methods: A statistical classification framework was built to diagnose cytomegalovirus status from the catalog of TCR beta chain sequences. TCRdb took this table from immuneACCESS and kept in-frame rearrangements with V and J called. Such tables lack part of the clones; where checked against another copy, unresolved V genes explain under half of the gap, and the rest is unexplained. V, J and clone size were drawn from that table, and D and trimming were deduced from the DNA. The table for this sample lists roughly 170,000 clones; more than 65% of them were counted only once. 2.8% of the sample is held by the ten biggest clonotypes. CDR1 and CDR2 were assigned from the germline V gene as MNHNS and SASEGT. Including the terminal cysteine and phenylalanine, the CDR3 comprises 16 residues. Only the CDR3 DNA stays, 48 bases, in frame from base 1. V is reduced by 3 bases and J by 6 bases, leaving a spacing of 18 bases between them.

This clone came up once. Its antigen is unknown. Base-call qualities are not available, and no considerably larger clone is one nucleotide away. Here the chain combines TRBV6-1 and TRBJ2-1; TRBD1 is perhaps the D gene, given 6 matching bases. What was sequenced was PBMCs. This clonotype was obtained from a woman in her late teens or twenties in good health and CMV-seropositive. The nucleotide sequence is TGTGCCAGCAGTGACGGGGTGGGGGCAGTTTCCAATGAGCAGTTCTTC. Translated, it gives CASSDGVGAVSNEQFF.